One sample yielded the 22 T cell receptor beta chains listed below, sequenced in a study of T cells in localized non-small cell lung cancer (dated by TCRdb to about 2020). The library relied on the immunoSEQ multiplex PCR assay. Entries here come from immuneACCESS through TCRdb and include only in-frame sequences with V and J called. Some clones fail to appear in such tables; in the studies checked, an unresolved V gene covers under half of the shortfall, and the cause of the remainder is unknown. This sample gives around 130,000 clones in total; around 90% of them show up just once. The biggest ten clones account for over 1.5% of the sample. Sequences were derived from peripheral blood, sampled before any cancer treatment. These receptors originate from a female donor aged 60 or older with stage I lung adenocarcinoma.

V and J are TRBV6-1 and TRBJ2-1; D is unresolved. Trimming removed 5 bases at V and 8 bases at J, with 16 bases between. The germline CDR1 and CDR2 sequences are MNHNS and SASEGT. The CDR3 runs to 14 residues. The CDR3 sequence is CASSPGSKGDEQFF. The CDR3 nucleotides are TGTGCCAGCAGTCCCGGGTCCAAGGGCGATGAGCAGTTCTTC.

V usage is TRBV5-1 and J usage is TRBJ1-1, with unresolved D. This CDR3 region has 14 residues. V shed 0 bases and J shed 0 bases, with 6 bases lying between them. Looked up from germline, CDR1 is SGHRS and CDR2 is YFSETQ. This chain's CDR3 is CASSLGSMNTEAFF. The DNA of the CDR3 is TGCGCCAGCAGCTTGGGGAGCATGAACACTGAAGCTTTCTTT.

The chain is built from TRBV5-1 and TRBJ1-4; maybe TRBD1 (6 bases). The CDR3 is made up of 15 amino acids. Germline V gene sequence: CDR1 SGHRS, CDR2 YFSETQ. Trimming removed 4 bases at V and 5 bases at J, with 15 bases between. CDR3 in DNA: TGCGCCAGCAGCGCTAATGGGGGGGCAAATGAAAAACTGTTTTTT. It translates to CASSANGGANEKLFF. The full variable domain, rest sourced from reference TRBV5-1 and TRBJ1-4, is KAGVTQTPRYLIKTRGQQVTLSCSPISGHRSVSWYQQTPGQGLQFLFEYFSETQRNKGNFPGRFSGRQFSNSRSEMNVSTLELGDSALYLCASSANGGANEKLFFGSGTQLSVL.

The CDR3 nucleotides are TGTGCCAGCAGCTATGGGACTAGCGGTGGGGAGACCCAGTACTTC. Its protein product is CASSYGTSGGETQYF. The V call is TRBV7-9, the J call TRBJ2-5; TRBD2 aligns across 11 bases. Trimming took 4 bases from V and 5 from J; bases not matched to a gene: 6. This CDR3 comprises 15 residues. Per the germline V gene, CDR1 is SEHNR and CDR2 is FQNEAQ (reference sequence).

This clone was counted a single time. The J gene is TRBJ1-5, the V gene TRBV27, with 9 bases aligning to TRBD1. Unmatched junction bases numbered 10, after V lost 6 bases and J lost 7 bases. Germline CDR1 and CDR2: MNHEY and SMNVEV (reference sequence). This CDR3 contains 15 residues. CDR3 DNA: TGTGCCAGCAGCCACCTCGGGACAGGGAACCAGCCCCAGCATTTT. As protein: CASSHLGTGNQPQHF.

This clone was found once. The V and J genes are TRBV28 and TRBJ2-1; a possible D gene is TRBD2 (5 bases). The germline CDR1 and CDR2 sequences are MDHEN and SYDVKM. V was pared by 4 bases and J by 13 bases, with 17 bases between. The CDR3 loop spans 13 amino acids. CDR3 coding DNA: TGTGCCAGCAGTTCCCCCCCCGGCTCTAGCCAGTTCTTC. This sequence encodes CASSSPPGSSQFF. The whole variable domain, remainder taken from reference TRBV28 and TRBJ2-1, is DVKVTQSSRYLVKRTGEKVFLECVQDMDHENMFWYRQDPGLGLRLIYFSYDVKMKEKGDIPEGYSVSREKKERFSLILESASTNQTSMYLCASSSPPGSSQFFGPGTRLTVL.

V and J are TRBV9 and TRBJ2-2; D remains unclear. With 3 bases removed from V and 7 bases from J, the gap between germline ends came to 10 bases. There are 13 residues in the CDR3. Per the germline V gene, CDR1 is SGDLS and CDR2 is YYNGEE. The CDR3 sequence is CASSAPMIGELFF. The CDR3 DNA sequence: TGTGCCAGCAGCGCCCCTATGATCGGGGAGCTGTTTTTT.

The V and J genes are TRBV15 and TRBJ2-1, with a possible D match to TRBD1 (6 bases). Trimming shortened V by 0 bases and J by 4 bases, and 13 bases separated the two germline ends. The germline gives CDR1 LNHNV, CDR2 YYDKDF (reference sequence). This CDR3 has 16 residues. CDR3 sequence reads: CATSRDLGQLYNEQFF. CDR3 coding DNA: TGTGCCACCAGCAGAGATTTAGGACAGTTGTACAATGAGCAGTTCTTC.

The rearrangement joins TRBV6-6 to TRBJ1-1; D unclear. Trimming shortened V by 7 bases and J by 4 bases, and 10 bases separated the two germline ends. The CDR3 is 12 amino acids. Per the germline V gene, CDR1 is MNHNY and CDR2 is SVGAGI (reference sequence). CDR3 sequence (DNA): TGTGCCAGCAATCGGGGTATCACTGAAGCTTTCTTT. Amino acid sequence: CASNRGITEAFF.

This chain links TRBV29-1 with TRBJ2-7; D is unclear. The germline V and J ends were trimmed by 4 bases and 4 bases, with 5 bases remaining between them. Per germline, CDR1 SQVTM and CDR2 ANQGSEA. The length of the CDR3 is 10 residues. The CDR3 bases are TGCAGCGTTGGCGCGTACGAGCAGTACTTC. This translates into CSVGAYEQYF.

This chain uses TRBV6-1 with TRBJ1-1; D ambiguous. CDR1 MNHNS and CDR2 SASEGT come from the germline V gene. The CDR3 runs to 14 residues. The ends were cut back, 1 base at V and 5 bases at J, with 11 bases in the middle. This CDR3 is CASSEVRRGTEAFF. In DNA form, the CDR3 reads TGTGCCAGCAGTGAAGTCCGACGGGGAACTGAAGCTTTCTTT.

The CDR3 DNA follows: TGTGCCAGCAGTTCCGGGGGAGGGGGAGGTATGAAAGCTTTCTTT. This gives the protein CASSSGGGGGMKAFF. V usage is TRBV28 and J usage is TRBJ1-1; D possibly corresponds to TRBD1 (6 bases). Germline assignment: CDR1 MDHEN and CDR2 SYDVKM. This CDR3 is built from 15 residues. The V and J ends lost 4 bases and 9 bases respectively, with 21 bases between them.

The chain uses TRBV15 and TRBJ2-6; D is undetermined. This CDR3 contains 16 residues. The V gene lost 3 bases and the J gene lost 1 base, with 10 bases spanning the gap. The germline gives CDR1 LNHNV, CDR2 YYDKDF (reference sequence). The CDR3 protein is CATSRVGSSGANVLTF. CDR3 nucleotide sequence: TGTGCCACCAGCAGGGTCGGTTCTTCTGGGGCCAACGTCCTGACTTTC. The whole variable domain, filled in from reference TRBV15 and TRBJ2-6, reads DAMVIQNPRYQVTQFGKPVTLSCSQTLNHNVMYWYQQKSSQAPKLLFHYYDKDFNNEADTPDNFQSRRPNTSFCFLDIRSPGLGDTAMYLCATSRVGSSGANVLTFGAGSRLTVL.

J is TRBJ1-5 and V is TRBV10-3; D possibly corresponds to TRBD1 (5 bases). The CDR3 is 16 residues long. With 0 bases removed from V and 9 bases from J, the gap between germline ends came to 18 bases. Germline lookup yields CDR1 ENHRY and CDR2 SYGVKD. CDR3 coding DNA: TGTGCCATCAGTGAGTCGTTGTCGGACAAAGACTTGCCCCAGCATTTT. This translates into CAISESLSDKDLPQHF.

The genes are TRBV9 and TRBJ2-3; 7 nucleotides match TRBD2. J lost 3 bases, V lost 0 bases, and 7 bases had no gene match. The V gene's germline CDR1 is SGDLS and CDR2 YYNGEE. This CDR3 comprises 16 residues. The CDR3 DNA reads TGTGCCAGCAGCGTAGAAGTGGGAGGGCCGACAGATACGCAGTATTTT. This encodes CASSVEVGGPTDTQYF.

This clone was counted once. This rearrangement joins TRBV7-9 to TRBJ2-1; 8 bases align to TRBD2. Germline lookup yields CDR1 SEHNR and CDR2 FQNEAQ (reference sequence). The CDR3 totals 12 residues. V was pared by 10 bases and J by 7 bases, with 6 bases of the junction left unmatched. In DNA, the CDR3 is TGTGCCACCGAGCGGGAGTGGAATGAGCAGTTCTTC. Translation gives CATEREWNEQFF. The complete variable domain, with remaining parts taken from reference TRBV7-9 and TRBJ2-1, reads DTGVSQNPRHKITKRGQNVTFRCDPISEHNRLYWYRQTLGQGPEFLTYFQNEAQLEKSRLLSDRFSAERPKGSFSTLEIQRTEQGDSAMYLCATEREWNEQFFGPGTRLTVL.

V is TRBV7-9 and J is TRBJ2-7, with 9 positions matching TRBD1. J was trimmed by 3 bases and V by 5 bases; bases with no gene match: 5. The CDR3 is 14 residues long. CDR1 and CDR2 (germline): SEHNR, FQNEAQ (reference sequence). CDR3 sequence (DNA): TGTGCCAGCAGCACGGGACAGGGACTCTACGAGCAGTACTTC. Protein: CASSTGQGLYEQYF. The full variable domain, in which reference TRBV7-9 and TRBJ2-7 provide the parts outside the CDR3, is DTGVSQNPRHKITKRGQNVTFRCDPISEHNRLYWYRQTLGQGPEFLTYFQNEAQLEKSRLLSDRFSAERPKGSFSTLEIQRTEQGDSAMYLCASSTGQGLYEQYFGPGTRLTVT.

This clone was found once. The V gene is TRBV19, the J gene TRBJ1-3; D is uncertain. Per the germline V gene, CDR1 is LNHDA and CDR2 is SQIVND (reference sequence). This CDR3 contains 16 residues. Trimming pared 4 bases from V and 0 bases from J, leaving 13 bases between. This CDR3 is CASSKGTFSSGNTIYF. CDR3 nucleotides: TGTGCCAGTAGTAAGGGCACTTTTTCCTCTGGAAACACCATATATTTT.

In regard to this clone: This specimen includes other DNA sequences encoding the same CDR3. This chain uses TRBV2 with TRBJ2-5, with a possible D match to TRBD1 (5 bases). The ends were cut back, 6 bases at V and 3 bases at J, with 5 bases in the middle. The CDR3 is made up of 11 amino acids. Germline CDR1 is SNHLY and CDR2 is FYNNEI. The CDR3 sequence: CASSREETQYF. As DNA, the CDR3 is TGTGCCAGCAGCAGGGAAGAGACCCAGTACTTC.

CDR3 sequence: CASSLASPGQGRTNEKLFF. The CDR3 DNA reads as TGTGCCAGCTCACTGGCCTCCCCCGGACAGGGTAGGACCAATGAAAAACTGTTTTTT. The chain has TRBV18 and TRBJ1-4, with 8 positions matching TRBD1. Germline lookup yields CDR1 KGHSH and CDR2 LQKENI. J lost 5 bases, V lost 4 bases, and 18 bases had no gene match. This CDR3 is built from 19 residues.

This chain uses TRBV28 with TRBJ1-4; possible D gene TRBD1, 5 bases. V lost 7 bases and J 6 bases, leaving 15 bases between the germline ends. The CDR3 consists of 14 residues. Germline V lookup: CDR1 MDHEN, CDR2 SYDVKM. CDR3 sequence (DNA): TGTGCCAGCAACAGGCATCGTAAGGATGAAAAACTGTTTTTT. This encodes CASNRHRKDEKLFF.

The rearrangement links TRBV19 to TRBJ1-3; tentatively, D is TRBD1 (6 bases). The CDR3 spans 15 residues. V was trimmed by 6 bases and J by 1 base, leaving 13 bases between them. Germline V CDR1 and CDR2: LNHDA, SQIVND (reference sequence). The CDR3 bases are TGTGCCAGTAGCCCCGGGGGGGCATCTGGAAACACCATATATTTT. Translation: CASSPGGASGNTIYF.